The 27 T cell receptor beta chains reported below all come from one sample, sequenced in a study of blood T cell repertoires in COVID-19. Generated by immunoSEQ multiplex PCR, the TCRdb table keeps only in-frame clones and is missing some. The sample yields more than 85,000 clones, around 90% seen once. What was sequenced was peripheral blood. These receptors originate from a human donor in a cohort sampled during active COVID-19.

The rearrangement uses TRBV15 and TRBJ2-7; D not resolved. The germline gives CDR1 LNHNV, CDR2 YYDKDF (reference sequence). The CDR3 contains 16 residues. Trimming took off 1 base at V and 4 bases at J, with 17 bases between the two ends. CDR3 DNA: TGTGCCACCAGCAGAGGAGCGAACCCCATCCAATACGAGCAGTACTTC. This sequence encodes CATSRGANPIQYEQYF.

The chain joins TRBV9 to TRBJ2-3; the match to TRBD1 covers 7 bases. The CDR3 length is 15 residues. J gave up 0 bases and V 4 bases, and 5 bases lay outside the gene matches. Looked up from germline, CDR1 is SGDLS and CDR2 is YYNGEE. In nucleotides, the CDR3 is TGTGCCAGCAGCAAGCGGACAGGTAGCACAGATACGCAGTATTTT. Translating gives CASSKRTGSTDTQYF.

The CDR3 nucleotides read TGTGCCAGCAGAGAGGGGGTCACTGAAGCTTTCTTT. It yields the protein CASREGVTEAFF. The chain joins TRBV2 to TRBJ1-1, with a weak D call TRBD1 (6 bases). Germline assignment: CDR1 SNHLY and CDR2 FYNNEI. The length of the CDR3 is 12 residues. Trimming left V 6 bases short and J 4 bases short, with 9 bases between.

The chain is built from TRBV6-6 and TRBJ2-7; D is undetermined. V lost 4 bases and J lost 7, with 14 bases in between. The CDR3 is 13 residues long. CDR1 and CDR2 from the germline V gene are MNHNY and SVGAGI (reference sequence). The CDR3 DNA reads TGTGCCAGCAGTTCCCGACTCGTCGGGGAGCAGTACTTC. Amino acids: CASSSRLVGEQYF.

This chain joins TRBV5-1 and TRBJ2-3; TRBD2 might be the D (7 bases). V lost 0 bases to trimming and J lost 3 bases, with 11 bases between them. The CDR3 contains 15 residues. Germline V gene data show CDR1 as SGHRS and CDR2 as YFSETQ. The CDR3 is CASSLGEGQTDTQYF. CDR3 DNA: TGCGCCAGCAGCTTGGGGGAGGGACAAACAGATACGCAGTATTTT.

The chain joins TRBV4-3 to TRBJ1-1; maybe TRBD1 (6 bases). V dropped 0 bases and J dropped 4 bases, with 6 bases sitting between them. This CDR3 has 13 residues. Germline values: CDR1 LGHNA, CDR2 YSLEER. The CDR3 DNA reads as TGCGCCAGCAGCCAAGAGACAGGCACTGAAGCTTTCTTT. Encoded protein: CASSQETGTEAFF.

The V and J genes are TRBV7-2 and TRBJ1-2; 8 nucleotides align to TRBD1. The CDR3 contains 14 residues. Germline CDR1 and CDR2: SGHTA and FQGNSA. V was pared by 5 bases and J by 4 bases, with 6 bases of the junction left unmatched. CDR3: CASSPDRGGYGYTF. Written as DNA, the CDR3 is TGTGCCAGCAGCCCCGACAGGGGCGGCTATGGCTACACCTTC.

Written as DNA, the CDR3 is TGTGCCAGCAGTTTAGGCCAGGTCTATGGCTACACCTTC. Translation: CASSLGQVYGYTF. The rearrangement uses TRBV12-3 or TRBV12-4 and TRBJ1-2; D ambiguous. The CDR3 sequence is 13 residues long. Trimming removed 1 base from V and 4 bases from J, with 7 bases in between.

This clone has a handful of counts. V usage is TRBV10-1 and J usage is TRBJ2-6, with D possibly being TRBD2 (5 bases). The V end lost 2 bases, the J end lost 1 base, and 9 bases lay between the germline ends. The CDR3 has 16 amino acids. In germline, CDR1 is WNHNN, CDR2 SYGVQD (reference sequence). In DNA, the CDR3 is TGCGCCAGCAGTGAGCGAGGGTTGTCTGGGGCCAACGTCCTGACTTTC. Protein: CASSERGLSGANVLTF.

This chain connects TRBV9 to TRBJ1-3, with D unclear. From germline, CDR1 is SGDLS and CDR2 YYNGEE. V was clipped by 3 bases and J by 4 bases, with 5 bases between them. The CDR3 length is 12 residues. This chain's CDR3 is CASSARGNTIYF. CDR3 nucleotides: TGTGCCAGCAGCGCCAGAGGAAACACCATATATTTT.

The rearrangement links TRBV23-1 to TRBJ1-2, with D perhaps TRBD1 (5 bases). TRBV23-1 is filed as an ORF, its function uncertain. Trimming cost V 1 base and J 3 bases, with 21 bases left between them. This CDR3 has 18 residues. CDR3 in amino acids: CASSQFQERQREDYGYTF. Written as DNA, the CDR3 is TGCGCCAGCAGTCAATTTCAGGAGAGACAGAGGGAGGACTATGGCTACACCTTC.

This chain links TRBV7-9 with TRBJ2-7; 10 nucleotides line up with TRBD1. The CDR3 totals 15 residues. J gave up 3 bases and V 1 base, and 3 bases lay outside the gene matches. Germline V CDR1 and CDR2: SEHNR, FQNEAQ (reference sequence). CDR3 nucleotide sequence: TGTGCCAGCAGCTTAGGACAGGGGGCCGTCTACGAGCAGTACTTC. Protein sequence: CASSLGQGAVYEQYF.

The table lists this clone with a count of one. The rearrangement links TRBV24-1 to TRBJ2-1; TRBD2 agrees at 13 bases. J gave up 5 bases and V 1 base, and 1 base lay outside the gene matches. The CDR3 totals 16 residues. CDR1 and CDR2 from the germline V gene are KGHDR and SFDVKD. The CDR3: CATSDLGLAGDNEQFF. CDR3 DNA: TGTGCCACCAGTGATTTAGGACTAGCGGGAGACAATGAGCAGTTCTTC.

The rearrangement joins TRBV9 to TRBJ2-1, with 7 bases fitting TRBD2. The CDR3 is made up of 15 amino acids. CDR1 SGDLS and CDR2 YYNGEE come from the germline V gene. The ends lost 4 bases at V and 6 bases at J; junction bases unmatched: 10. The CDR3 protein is CASSSRGEGGNEQFF. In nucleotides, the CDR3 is TGTGCCAGCAGCTCACGGGGGGAAGGAGGCAATGAGCAGTTCTTC.

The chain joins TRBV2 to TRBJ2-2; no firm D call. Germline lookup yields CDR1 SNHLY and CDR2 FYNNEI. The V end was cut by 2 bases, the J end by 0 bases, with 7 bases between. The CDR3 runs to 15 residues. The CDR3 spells CASSEPLSNTGELFF. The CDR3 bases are TGTGCCAGCAGTGAACCCCTCTCGAACACCGGGGAGCTGTTTTTT.

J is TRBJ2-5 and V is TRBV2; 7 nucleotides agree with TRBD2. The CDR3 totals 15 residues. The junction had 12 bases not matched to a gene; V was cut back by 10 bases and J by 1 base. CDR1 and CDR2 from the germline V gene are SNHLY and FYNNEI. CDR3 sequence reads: CATDKGGRVQETQYF. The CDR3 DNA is TGTGCCACCGATAAGGGCGGGAGAGTCCAAGAGACCCAGTACTTC.

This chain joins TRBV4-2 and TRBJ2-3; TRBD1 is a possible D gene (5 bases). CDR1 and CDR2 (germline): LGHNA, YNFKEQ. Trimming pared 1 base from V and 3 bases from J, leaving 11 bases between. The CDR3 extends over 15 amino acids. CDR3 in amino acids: CASSQVMGRTDTQYF. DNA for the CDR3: TGTGCCAGCAGCCAAGTCATGGGGCGGACAGATACGCAGTATTTT.

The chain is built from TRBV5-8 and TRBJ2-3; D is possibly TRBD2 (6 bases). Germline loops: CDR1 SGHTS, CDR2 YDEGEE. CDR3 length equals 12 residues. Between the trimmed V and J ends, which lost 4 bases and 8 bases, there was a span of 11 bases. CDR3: CASSRLGGTQYF. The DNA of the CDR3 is TGTGCCAGCAGCCGCCTGGGGGGTACGCAGTATTTT.

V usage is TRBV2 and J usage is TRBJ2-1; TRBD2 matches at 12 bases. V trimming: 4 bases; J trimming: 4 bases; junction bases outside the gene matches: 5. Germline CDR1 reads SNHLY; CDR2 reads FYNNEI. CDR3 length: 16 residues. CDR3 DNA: TGTGCCAGCAGTGGACCCCTAGCGGGAGGGTACAATGAGCAGTTCTTC. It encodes CASSGPLAGGYNEQFF.

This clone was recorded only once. DNA for the CDR3: TGTGCCACCGTACCCGCGGGGCTCGGCGAGCAGTACTTC. Encoded protein: CATVPAGLGEQYF. The rearrangement joins TRBV10-3 to TRBJ2-7, with D perhaps matching TRBD2 (6 bases). V gave up 10 bases and J gave up 6 bases, with 19 bases separating them. Germline CDR1 is ENHRY and CDR2 is SYGVKD. The CDR3 is 13 residues long.

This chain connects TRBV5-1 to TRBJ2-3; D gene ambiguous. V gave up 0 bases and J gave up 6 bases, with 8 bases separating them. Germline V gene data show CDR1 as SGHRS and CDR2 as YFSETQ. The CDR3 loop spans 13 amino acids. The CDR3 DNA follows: TGCGCCAGCAGCTTGGATCGCGTGGATACGCAGTATTTT. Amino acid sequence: CASSLDRVDTQYF.

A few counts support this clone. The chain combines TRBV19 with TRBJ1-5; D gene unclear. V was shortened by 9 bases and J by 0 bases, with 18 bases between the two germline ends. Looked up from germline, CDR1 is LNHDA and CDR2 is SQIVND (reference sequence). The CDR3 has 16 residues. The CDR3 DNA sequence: TGTGCCAGCAAGGAGGGAGGGAGATATAGCAATCAGCCCCAGCATTTT. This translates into CASKEGGRYSNQPQHF.

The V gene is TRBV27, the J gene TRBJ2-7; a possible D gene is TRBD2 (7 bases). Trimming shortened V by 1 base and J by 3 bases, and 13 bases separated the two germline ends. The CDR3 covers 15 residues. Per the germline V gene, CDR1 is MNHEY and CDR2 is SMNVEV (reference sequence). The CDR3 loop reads CASSLWGGSGYEQYF. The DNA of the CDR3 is TGTGCCAGCAGTTTATGGGGGGGCTCGGGCTACGAGCAGTACTTC.

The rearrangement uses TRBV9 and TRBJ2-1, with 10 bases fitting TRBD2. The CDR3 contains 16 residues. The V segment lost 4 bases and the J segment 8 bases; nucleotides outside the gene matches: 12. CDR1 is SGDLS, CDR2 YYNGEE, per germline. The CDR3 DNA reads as TGTGCCAGCAGCCCTCCATTGGGTAGCGGGAGGTATGAGCAGTTCTTC. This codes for CASSPPLGSGRYEQFF.

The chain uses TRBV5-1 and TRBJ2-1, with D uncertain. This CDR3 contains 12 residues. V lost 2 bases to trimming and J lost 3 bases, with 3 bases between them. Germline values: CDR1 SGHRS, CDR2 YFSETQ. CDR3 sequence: CASSFIYNEQFF. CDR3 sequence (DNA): TGCGCCAGCAGCTTTATCTACAATGAGCAGTTCTTC.

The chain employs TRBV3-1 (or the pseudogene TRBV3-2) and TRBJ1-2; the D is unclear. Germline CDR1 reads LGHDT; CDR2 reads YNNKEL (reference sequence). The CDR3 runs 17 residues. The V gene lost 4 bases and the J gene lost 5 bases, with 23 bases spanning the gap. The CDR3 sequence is CASSPPGRVGFGYGYTF. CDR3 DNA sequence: TGTGCCAGCAGCCCCCCCGGGCGGGTGGGATTCGGATATGGCTACACCTTC.

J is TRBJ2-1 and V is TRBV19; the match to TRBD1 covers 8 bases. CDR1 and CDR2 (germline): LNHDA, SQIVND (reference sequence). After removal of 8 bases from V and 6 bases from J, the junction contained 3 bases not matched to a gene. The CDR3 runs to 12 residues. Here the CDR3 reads CASVTGANEQFF. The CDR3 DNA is TGTGCCAGTGTGACAGGGGCCAATGAGCAGTTCTTC. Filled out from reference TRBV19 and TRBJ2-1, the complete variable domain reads DGGITQSPKYLFRKEGQNVTLSCEQNLNHDAMYWYRQDPGQGLRLIYYSQIVNDFQKGDIAEGYSVSREKKESFPLTVTSAQKNPTAFYLCASVTGANEQFFGPGTRLTVL.